This T cell receptor (beta chain) was observed in a study of CD8+CD57+ T cells in acquired aplastic anemia. V lost 11 bases and J 2 bases, leaving 21 bases between the germline ends. Germline assignment: CDR1 ENHRY and CDR2 SYGVKD. CDR3 length equals 15 residues. Researchers used genomic DNA as the template to profile TCR beta VDJ and CDR3. From the reads, TCRdb called clonotypes with MiXCR, one entry per CDR3 protein. Of 35,000 to 40,000 distinct CDR3 sequences in the sample, around 76% were seen once. The sample was sorted CD4+, CD8+, or CD8+CD57+ T cells (not recorded which) from PBMCs. This TCR derives from a human donor in good health, serving as a control. The V and J genes are TRBV10-3 and TRBJ1-2; tentatively, D is TRBD1 (6 bases). CDR3 sequence reads: CAARTTGHLNYGYTF. CDR3 sequence (DNA): TGTGCCGCCAGGACCACGGGACATCTCAACTATGGCTACACCTTC.